This TCR beta chain originates from a study of cytomegalovirus exposure and HLA in healthy donors (dated by TCRdb to 2015 to 2018). In terms of the full investigation: The roughly 670 repertoires of the first cohort and the 120 or so validation repertoires were produced on the same platform, according to a later analysis. The study aimed to test whether signatures of past pathogen exposure could be identified by cataloging public T cell receptors. Besides the first cohort of roughly 700 subjects, a separate validation cohort made up of 120 different subjects was used. High-throughput TCR immunosequencing, statistical association of individual TCRs with disease status, and machine learning were combined to predict cytomegalovirus infection status.

Broad study findings and their caveats: The validation cohort had no HLA typing available for a later analysis, so co-occurrence within that cohort was assessed over all 130 or so repertoires. In the study, roughly 160 TCR beta chains were listed as associated with cytomegalovirus. Most TCR sequences were observed very rarely across donors, whereas some public TCRs were present in many individuals. It was suggested by the authors that the approach could potentially be generalized to other disease states and immunological phenotypes. In a later analysis, TCRs clustered in the first cohort were found to also tend to co-occur in the roughly 120 validation repertoires, with around 94% of cluster scores above 0. Three of the identified cytomegalovirus-associated TCR beta chains were confirmed in vitro to be specific for cytomegalovirus antigens. Cytomegalovirus status was reported to be diagnosed by the classifier with high specificity and sensitivity in both the original and validation cohorts.

Donors formed part of the validation cohort, which comprised 120 or so subjects and was distinct from the first cohort of several hundred subjects. Points on this clone: Its antigen is not yet known. No base qualities exist here, and no much larger clone lies one base off it.

After removal of 3 bases from V and 3 bases from J, the junction retains 9 bases not matched to a gene. The CDR3 holds 16 amino acids from the cysteine to the phenylalanine. CDR3 DNA only is kept here, 48 bases in frame from base 1. CDR1 is given as LNHNV and CDR2 as YYDKDF, both from the germline V gene (reference sequence). The library was built by means of the immunoSEQ multiplex PCR assay. As for the original processing: To diagnose cytomegalovirus status from the catalog of TCR beta chain sequences, a statistical classification framework was built. In TCRdb, the immuneACCESS table is reduced to in-frame sequences with V and J assigned. These tables do not hold every clone; where another copy was compared, an unresolved V gene accounts for under half, and the others remain unexplained. V and J calls and clone size follow that table, whereas D and trimming were derived from the DNA. This sample gives about 98,000 clones in total; around 85% of them show up just once. The ten largest make up 3% to 4.5% of the sample.

The clonotype originates from a woman aged 25 to 45 in good health and CMV-seronegative. Material: PBMCs. The rearranged segments are TRBV15 and TRBJ2-7; a stretch of 9 junction bases matches TRBD1. The encoded CDR3 is CATSSPGTGLGYEQYF. The nucleotide sequence is given as TGTGCCACCAGCAGCCCCGGGACAGGGTTGGGCTACGAGCAGTACTTC.